Described below is a single T cell receptor (beta chain) sequence and its context. It lacks a known antigen. No base quality values were provided; no much bigger clone lies one nucleotide off. A second Seattle source provided samples from volunteer blood donors who had recovered from COVID-19. The collaborating institutions used their own protocols to collect whole blood in K2EDTA tubes. For TCRbeta analysis, collaborators shipped samples in one of three forms: frozen whole blood, isolated PBMCs, or DNA extracted from either of those sample types. The data derive from a study of blood T cell repertoires in COVID-19 (TCRdb year 2020). Context from the whole study: Collaborator samples came from the United States, Italy and Spain and covered acute and convalescent phases of COVID-19. The repertoires were released in a freely available public database meant as a resource for research on the immune response to SARS-CoV-2. The sample metadata nearly always contained a de-identified subject ID, COVID-19 status, age in years and sex. The prospective study material was composed of cDNA or gDNA derived from T cells, B-cell-depleted T cells, or PBMCs. Samples were obtained from the ongoing ImmuneRACE study (first 160 participants) and from about 1,300 subjects provided by 6 global collaborators. Subjects who had been exposed to COVID-19, were actively infected with it, or had recovered from it provided the deeply sampled blood TCRbeta repertoires that made up the dataset. Where available, HLA class I and class II types were obtained from metadata supplied by the sample provider rather than from assay-based typing. Broader findings and caveats from the paper: Clinical and demographic metadata were provided uncurated, with the amount varying by source and participant.

The immunoSEQ Assay, a bias-controlled multiplex PCR, was used to amplify TCRbeta CDR3 regions from genomic DNA. The authors' analysis ran thus. The number of nucleated cells in each sample was estimated from the amplification of reference gene primers within the assay. To quantify the absolute abundance of each unique TCRbeta CDR3 rearrangement, sequence reads were collapsed and filtered. For each sample, productive Simpson clonality was calculated by taking the square root of Simpson's diversity index across productive rearrangements. The clones in this table, taken by TCRdb from immuneACCESS, are in-frame only. Not every clone is retained; where verified, under half of the shortfall comes from an unresolved V gene, and the cause of the rest is unknown. D and trimming come from the DNA, and the V and J calls and clone size come from that table. For this sample there are a few hundred thousand clones; 80% to 90% appear just once. The top ten clones comprise 6.2% of the sample.

Trimming leaves V shorter by 5 bases and J shorter by 7 bases, with the junction holding 6 bases beyond the gene matches. CDR1 is given as MNHEY and CDR2 as SVGEGT, both from the germline V gene. The CDR3 starts with the cysteine, ends with the phenylalanine, and has 13 residues. Solely the CDR3 DNA is kept, with 39 bases framed from the first base. The sequence derives from a man in his fifties or sixties who had recovered from COVID-19. The sequence joins TRBV6-2 or TRBV6-3 to TRBJ2-7; the central 9 bases match TRBD1. Sequencing was performed on peripheral blood. The CDR3 protein is CASSPSGTGEQYF. The nucleotides read TGTGCCAGCAGTCCCTCCGGGACAGGGGAGCAGTACTTC.